The next 7 T cell receptor beta chains were all read from a single sample in a study of blood T cell repertoires in COVID-19. Clones were read by immunoSEQ multiplex PCR, and TCRdb kept only the in-frame ones, dropping some. The sample carries roughly 180,000 clones, about 78% recorded once. Sequenced: peripheral blood. The receptors stem from a woman aged 45-65 years with active or convalescent COVID-19.

In DNA form, the CDR3 reads TGTGCCTGGAGTGTTGGAGGCAGGAGCACAGATACGCAGTATTTT. It specifies CAWSVGGRSTDTQYF. V usage is TRBV30 and J usage is TRBJ2-3; TRBD2 is a possible D gene (5 bases). The CDR3 consists of 15 residues. With 0 bases removed from V and 0 bases from J, the gap between germline ends came to 10 bases. In germline, CDR1 is GTSNPN, CDR2 SVGIG (reference sequence).

The rearrangement links TRBV19 to TRBJ2-7; D perhaps matches TRBD1 (5 bases). This CDR3 is 16 amino acids long. Germline V gives CDR1 LNHDA, CDR2 SQIVND (reference sequence). The germline V and J ends were trimmed by 3 bases and 0 bases, with 15 bases remaining between them. The CDR3 spells CASSISGHLSSYEQYF. CDR3 nucleotide sequence: TGTGCCAGTAGTATCTCCGGACATCTGAGCTCCTACGAGCAGTACTTC.

This clone was seen just once. The chain joins TRBV5-1 to TRBJ1-2, with D maybe TRBD1 (6 bases). Germline values: CDR1 SGHRS, CDR2 YFSETQ. Between the trimmed V and J ends, which lost 1 base and 2 bases, there was a span of 12 bases. This CDR3 region has 15 residues. CDR3 DNA: TGCGCCAGCAGCTTGACCGGACAGTCGAACTATGGCTACACCTTC. Translated, it gives CASSLTGQSNYGYTF. The full variable domain, its missing parts supplied by reference TRBV5-1 and TRBJ1-2, is KAGVTQTPRYLIKTRGQQVTLSCSPISGHRSVSWYQQTPGQGLQFLFEYFSETQRNKGNFPGRFSGRQFSNSRSEMNVSTLELGDSALYLCASSLTGQSNYGYTFGSGTRLTVV.

A few counts support this clone. The V call is TRBV2, the J call TRBJ2-7; D perhaps matches TRBD2 (6 bases). Germline lookup yields CDR1 SNHLY and CDR2 FYNNEI. CDR3 length equals 13 residues. The V end was cut by 7 bases, the J end by 2 bases, with 12 bases between. This CDR3 is CASKASATYEQYF. CDR3 sequence (DNA): TGTGCCAGCAAGGCTAGCGCGACCTACGAGCAGTACTTC.

This chain uses TRBV6-1 with TRBJ1-2, with D possibly TRBD1 on 5 matching bases. The ends were cut back, 4 bases at V and 1 base at J, with 16 bases in the middle. CDR3 size: 16 residues. Germline V gene data show CDR1 as MNHNS and CDR2 as SASEGT. In nucleotides, the CDR3 is TGTGCCAGCAGTGGGGGGGGTACAGAGGATAACTATGGCTACACCTTC. Protein: CASSGGGTEDNYGYTF.

The chain combines TRBV5-5 with TRBJ1-3; D uncertain. The CDR3 sequence is 16 residues long. The V end was cut by 1 base, the J end by 0 bases, with 11 bases between. Germline lookup yields CDR1 SGHKS and CDR2 YYEKEE (reference sequence). CDR3 amino acids: CASSLRSGRSGNTIYF. CDR3 DNA: TGTGCCAGCAGCTTGAGGTCAGGCCGCTCTGGAAACACCATATATTTT.

The chain uses TRBV6-5 and TRBJ1-4, with D uncertain. Germline CDR1 reads MNHEY; CDR2 reads SVGAGI. There are 16 residues in the CDR3. V dropped 0 bases and J dropped 0 bases, with 8 bases sitting between them. CDR3 in DNA: TGTGCCAGCAGTTACTCGGGCGTTGCAACTAATGAAAAACTGTTTTTT. Protein sequence: CASSYSGVATNEKLFF.